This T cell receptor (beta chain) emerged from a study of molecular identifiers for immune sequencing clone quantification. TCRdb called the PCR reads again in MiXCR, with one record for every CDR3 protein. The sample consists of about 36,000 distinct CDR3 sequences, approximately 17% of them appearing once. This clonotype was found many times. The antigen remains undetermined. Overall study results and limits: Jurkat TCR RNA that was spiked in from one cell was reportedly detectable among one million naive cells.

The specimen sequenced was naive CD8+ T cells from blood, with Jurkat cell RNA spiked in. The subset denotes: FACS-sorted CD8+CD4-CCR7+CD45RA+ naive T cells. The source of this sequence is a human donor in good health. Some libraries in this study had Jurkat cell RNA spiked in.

CDR3 in amino acids: CASSQLAGVLDTQYF. The CDR3 bases are TGCGCCAGCAGCCAACTAGCGGGAGTTCTAGATACGCAGTATTTT. This chain connects TRBV4-3 to TRBJ2-3; 10 nucleotides align to TRBD2. Germline CDR1 and CDR2: LGHNA and YSLEER. The CDR3 is 15 amino acids. V gave up 2 bases and J gave up 5 bases; unmatched junction bases: 4.